The present T cell receptor beta chain was sequenced within a study of patients and donors after allogeneic stem cell transplantation (dated by TCRdb to the early 2020s). According to the germline V gene, CDR1 reads LGHNA and CDR2 reads YSLEER. Here V drops 1 base and J drops 8 bases, and the junction holds 6 bases not matched to any gene. The CDR3 spans 15 residues, from the cysteine through the phenylalanine. Only the CDR3 region is kept as DNA, spanning 45 bases read in frame from base 1. The library was built by means of RT-PCR. The sequencer was a NextSeq 550. Through fastp at Q25 and MiXCR, TCRdb rebuilt clones from the public reads, retaining in-frame beta chains. When rows share a CDR3 protein, they turn into one entry using the most common DNA and genes. For this sample the table gives 800,000 to 1,000,000 distinct CDR3 sequences, of which about a sixth were detected only once. The ten most abundant clones make up about 6% of the sample.

In its sample, this clonotype was seen a few times. Its antigen remains unidentified. Base qualities are not provided; no much larger clone lies one nucleotide away. The sample consisted of blood, either unsorted or a sorted T cell fraction (not recorded which). This sequence originates from a human donor who was either an allogeneic HSCT recipient or a stem cell or donor lymphocyte infusion donor (not recorded which). It is not recorded whose cells these are; they may come from a transplant donor. The rearrangement joined TRBV4-3 to TRBJ1-2; 11 central bases correspond to TRBD1. The nucleotide sequence is given as TGCGCCAGCAGCCAAGCCTCCGGGACAGGGGGAGGCTACACCTTC. It specifies CASSQASGTGGGYTF.